This is a list of T cell receptor beta chains from one sample in a study of OX40 agonist ivuxolimab in advanced cancers. The data were produced by immunoSEQ multiplex PCR, yet TCRdb's version contains in-frame clones alone and is incomplete. The data show roughly 34,000 clones, approximately 88% seen once. Material: CD4+ or CD8+ T cells sorted from blood, obtained in a trial of the OX40 agonist ivuxolimab. Receptor source: an adult with an advanced solid tumor such as melanoma, head and neck, liver or kidney cancer. Each CDR3 is given with its conserved first and last residue. A D gene is named only where the DNA matches it firmly. Only some rows state a clone size, as once, few, many or a class for expanded clones.

clone_size j_call d_call v_call cdr3_aa cdr3_nt
- TRBJ1-5 TRBD1 TRBV7-9 CASSLGQGAGEPQHF TGTGCCAGCAGCTTGGGGCAGGGGGCCGGCGAGCCCCAGCATTTT
- TRBJ1-4 - TRBV2 CASSDPGLNEKLFF TGTGCCAGCAGTGACCCTGGGCTTAATGAAAAACTGTTTTTT
- TRBJ1-2 TRBD1 TRBV28 CASSSWDRALRGYTF TGTGCCAGCAGTTCGTGGGACAGGGCGTTACGTGGCTACACCTTC
few TRBJ1-3 - TRBV14 CASSRSVRNSGNTIYF TGTGCCAGCAGCCGATCGGTCCGGAACTCTGGAAACACCATATATTTT
- TRBJ2-7 TRBD1 TRBV5-6 CASSPGTGLSEQYF TGTGCCAGCAGTCCCGGGACAGGGTTGAGCGAGCAGTACTTC
- TRBJ2-7 - TRBV4-1 CASSQGLLDLVNF TGCGCCAGCAGCCAAGGGTTGTTGGATCTTGTCAACTTC
- TRBJ2-1 - TRBV5-1 CASSEVGHEQFF TGCGCCAGCAGCGAAGTGGGGCATGAGCAGTTCTTC
- TRBJ2-1 TRBD2 TRBV27 CASSSGRLAGVNEQFF TGTGCCAGCAGTTCTGGGCGACTAGCGGGAGTAAATGAGCAGTTCTTC
- TRBJ2-5 TRBD2 TRBV11-2 CASSLAGGLGETQYF TGTGCCAGCAGCTTAGCGGGAGGTTTGGGTGAGACCCAGTACTTC
- TRBJ1-1 TRBD1 TRBV2 CASSEAPGQGDFGVNTEAFF TGTGCCAGCAGTGAAGCGCCGGGACAGGGGGATTTTGGAGTGAACACTGAAGCTTTCTTT
- TRBJ2-3 - TRBV7-3 CASSSTGTPLDTQYF TGTGCCAGCAGCTCTACCGGGACCCCACTAGATACGCAGTATTTT
- TRBJ2-3 TRBD1 TRBV27 CASSLLGQPDTQYF TGTGCCAGCAGTTTACTGGGACAGCCAGATACGCAGTATTTT
- TRBJ1-1 TRBD1 TRBV27 CASSLTGATNTEAFF TGTGCCAGCAGTCTCACAGGGGCGACGAACACTGAAGCTTTCTTT
- TRBJ1-4 - TRBV5-6 CASRHREHPRKLFF TGTGCCAGCCGACATCGGGAACACCCCCGAAAACTGTTTTTT
few TRBJ2-7 TRBD1 TRBV28 CASSSTTGTGGRILYEQYF TGTGCCAGCAGTTCTACAACCGGGACAGGGGGCCGGATTTTGTACGAGCAGTACTTC
- TRBJ2-5 TRBD1 TRBV4-1 CASSHWDRQETQYF TGCGCCAGCAGCCACTGGGACAGACAAGAGACCCAGTACTTC
- TRBJ2-4 - TRBV13 CASSLGTPAKNIQYF TGTGCCAGCAGCCTTGGGACACCCGCCAAAAACATTCAGTACTTC